Listed below are T cell receptor beta chains from one sample, sequenced in a study of OX40 agonist ivuxolimab in advanced cancers. TCRdb's copy holds only in-frame clones and misses some; the assay was immunoSEQ multiplex PCR. Of around 50,000 clones in the sample, about 88% were seen once. Specimen: CD4+ or CD8+ T cells sorted from blood, collected in a trial of the OX40 agonist ivuxolimab. Receptor source: an adult with an advanced solid tumor such as melanoma, head and neck, liver or kidney cancer. Each CDR3 is given with its conserved first and last residue. D genes are given only for firm matches. Expanded clones are given a class, and other clones once, few, many or no size at all.

d_call	v_call	clone_size	j_call	cdr3_nt	cdr3_aa
.	TRBV19	.	TRBJ2-1	TGTGCCAGTAGTGGACGTTATCGGAGGAGCGCATCCTACAATGAGCAGTTCTTC	CASSGRYRRSASYNEQFF
.	TRBV6-5	.	TRBJ2-1	TGTGCCACTACGATGAGGAGTCGAAATGAGCAGTTCTTC	CATTMRSRNEQFF
TRBD2	TRBV27	.	TRBJ2-7	TGTGCCAGCAGTTTACGGACTAGCGGGAGTTACGCCTACGAGCAGTACTTC	CASSLRTSGSYAYEQYF
.	TRBV6-6	.	TRBJ2-5	TGTGCCAGCAGTTATGGACCCGGCGCCCAAGAGACCCAGTACTTC	CASSYGPGAQETQYF
.	TRBV11-3	.	TRBJ2-3	TGTGCCAGCAGCTCAGGGGAGTATACGCAGTATTTT	CASSSGEYTQYF
.	TRBV19	.	TRBJ1-1	TGTGCCAGTAGTATCAGATTGGGTGTCCCTGAAGCTTTCTTT	CASSIRLGVPEAFF
.	TRBV20-1	few	TRBJ2-5	TGCAGTGCTAGTCCCAAAGAGACCCAGTACTTC	CSASPKETQYF
TRBD1	TRBV19	few	TRBJ1-1	TGTGCCAGTAGTTTCCGGGACAGGTTGAACACTGAAGCTTTCTTT	CASSFRDRLNTEAFF
.	TRBV9	.	TRBJ1-6	TGTGCCAGCAGCGTAGAGGCACACCCGCGGGATTCACCCCTCCACTTT	CASSVEAHPRDSPLHF
.	TRBV7-2	.	TRBJ2-7	TGTGCCAGCAGCTTAGTAGCATTGAGGGCCTACGAGCAGTACTTC	CASSLVALRAYEQYF
.	TRBV30	.	TRBJ2-4	TGTGCCTGGAAGGGGTCGGGAAACATTCAGTACTTC	CAWKGSGNIQYF